This is a list of T cell receptor beta chains from one sample in a study of blood T cell repertoires in COVID-19. Assay: immunoSEQ multiplex PCR; the TCRdb copy retains only in-frame clones and omits some. Of 300,000 or so clones listed, roughly 85% were seen once; the top ten hold roughly 4%. The specimen was PBMCs or T cells enriched from blood (not recorded which). The receptor set was obtained from a middle-aged woman with acute COVID-19. Both conserved end residues are part of each CDR3.

TRBJ1-2	TRBV5-6	CASSLGQNHGYTF
TRBJ1-2	TRBV29-1	CSVEGRGLNYGYTF
TRBJ1-2	TRBV11-2	CASSRDGQPYGYTF
TRBJ2-1	TRBV11-3	CASSFGLAGGTEQFF
TRBJ2-2	TRBV3-1/TRBV3-2	CASSQLRTGELFF
TRBJ2-2	TRBV12-5	CASGLYGELFF
TRBJ2-7	TRBV6-5	CASRSGTQLLYEQYF
TRBJ1-2	TRBV19	CASNDRGGYTF
TRBJ1-1	TRBV7-9	CASSFWAQNTEAFF
TRBJ1-1	TRBV5-5	CASSAVQAHGNTEAFF
TRBJ2-3	TRBV3-1/TRBV3-2	CASLGYGDTQYF
TRBJ1-6	TRBV6-5	CASSYSHRESPLHF
TRBJ2-2	TRBV6-6	CASSRQGPGELFF
TRBJ1-5	TRBV18	CASSPLEGSQPQHF
TRBJ2-1	TRBV11-1	CASSPFGEEQFF
TRBJ1-2	TRBV7-2	CASSIPGVLYGYTF
TRBJ1-2	TRBV27	CASSPRTGRQNGYTF
TRBJ2-3	TRBV29-1	CSVVQGSVDTQYF
TRBJ2-7	TRBV10-3	CAISDSYEQYF
TRBJ2-2	TRBV13	CASSPGLAGGPVNTGELFF